The 4 T cell receptor beta chains listed next were all sequenced from one sample in a study of shared clonotypes between healthy human individuals (TCRdb year 2020). The library came from the immunoSEQ multiplex PCR assay. Not all clones reach the TCRdb copy of this immuneACCESS table, which keeps in-frame sequences only. Checked studies attribute under half of the gap to unresolved V genes and leave the rest unexplained. Within this sample are over a million clones, with more than 75% of them counted one time only. Around 0.47% of the sample is held by the ten biggest clonotypes. Sequencing was done on a sample of memory CD4+ T cells from PBMCs. The label giving this sample's cell subset or site can be read as: CD45RA-negative fraction. The receptors derive from a man between 18 and 35 years old in good health. Some clones in this sample may be carry-over from other donors' samples.

The chain combines TRBV29-1 with TRBJ2-5; D is perhaps TRBD2 (6 bases). The germline V gene has CDR1 SQVTM and CDR2 ANQGSEA. The CDR3 is made up of 11 amino acids. CDR3 sequence reads: CEGRERETQYF. The CDR3 DNA reads TGCGAAGGTCGGGAGAGGGAGACCCAGTACTTC.

The rearrangement links TRBV2 to TRBJ2-3; a weak D match, TRBD2 (6 bases). CDR1 and CDR2 from the germline V gene are SNHLY and FYNNEI. This CDR3 region has 11 residues. The V and J ends lost 4 bases and 13 bases respectively, with 12 bases between them. The chain's CDR3 is CASSVGEAEYF. The CDR3 DNA follows: TGTGCCAGCAGTGTTGGGGAGGCCGAGTATTTT. The full variable domain, its missing parts supplied by reference TRBV2 and TRBJ2-3, is EPEVTQTPSHQVTQMGQEVILRCVPISNHLYFYWYRQILGQKVEFLVSFYNNEISEKSEIFDDQFSVERPDGSNFTLKIRSTKLEDSAMYFCASSVGEAEYFGPGTRLTVL.

The V call is TRBV6-6, the J call TRBJ2-3; the D is unclear. Trimming removed 6 bases at V and 2 bases at J, with 12 bases between. Germline assignment: CDR1 MNHNY and CDR2 SVGAGI (reference sequence). CDR3 length: 14 amino acids. CDR3 loop: CASSHSVHTDTQYF. DNA for the CDR3: TGTGCCAGCAGCCACTCCGTACACACAGATACGCAGTATTTT.

This chain links TRBV5-1 with TRBJ2-7, with D hard to call. The CDR3 totals 14 residues. In germline, CDR1 is SGHRS, CDR2 YFSETQ. Trimming shortened V by 0 bases and J by 4 bases, and 11 bases separated the two germline ends. The CDR3 nucleotides are TGCGCCAGCAGCTTGGGGAATACAAATTACGAGCAGTACTTC. Residues: CASSLGNTNYEQYF. The complete variable domain, with remaining parts taken from reference TRBV5-1 and TRBJ2-7, reads KAGVTQTPRYLIKTRGQQVTLSCSPISGHRSVSWYQQTPGQGLQFLFEYFSETQRNKGNFPGRFSGRQFSNSRSEMNVSTLELGDSALYLCASSLGNTNYEQYFGPGTRLTVT.